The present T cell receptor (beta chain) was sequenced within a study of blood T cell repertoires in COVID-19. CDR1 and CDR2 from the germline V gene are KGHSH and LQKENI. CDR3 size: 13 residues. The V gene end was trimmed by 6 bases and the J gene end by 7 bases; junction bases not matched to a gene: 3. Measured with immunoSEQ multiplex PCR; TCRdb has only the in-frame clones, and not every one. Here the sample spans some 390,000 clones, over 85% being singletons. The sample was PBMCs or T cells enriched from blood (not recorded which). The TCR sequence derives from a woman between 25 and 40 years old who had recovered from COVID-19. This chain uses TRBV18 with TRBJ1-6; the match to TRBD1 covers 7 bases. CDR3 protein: CASSRGQNSPLHF. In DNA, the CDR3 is TGTGCCAGCTCGCGGGGACAGAATTCACCCCTCCACTTT.